One sample yielded the 8 T cell receptor beta chains listed below, sequenced in a study of T cells after yellow fever vaccination. One entry per CDR3 protein, called by TCRdb with MiXCR from the 5' RACE reads. The table includes hundreds of thousands of distinct CDR3 sequences, over 9% detected once. Specimen: PBMCs, collected on the day of the yellow fever booster vaccination. The receptor source for this set is a man aged 25-40 years who received the YFV17D yellow fever vaccine.

The chain has TRBV6-5 and TRBJ2-1; D perhaps matches TRBD2 (5 bases). V was trimmed by 4 bases and J by 6 bases, leaving 22 bases between them. Germline loops: CDR1 MNHEY, CDR2 SVGAGI. CDR3 size: 17 residues. Here the CDR3 reads CASSSFGLLSLLNEQFF. CDR3 coding DNA: TGTGCCAGCAGTTCCTTCGGACTTTTGTCGCTCCTCAATGAGCAGTTCTTC.

This chain connects TRBV20-1 to TRBJ2-5; 10 bases are shared with TRBD2. This CDR3 contains 17 residues. J lost 3 bases, V lost 3 bases, and 13 bases had no gene match. The germline V gene has CDR1 DFQATT and CDR2 SNEGSKA (reference sequence). The CDR3 DNA is TGCAGTGCTAGTGACACCCTCGGACTAGCGGCGAAAGAGACCCAGTACTTC. Its translation: CSASDTLGLAAKETQYF.

The CDR3 is CASGSVLTYNEQFF. DNA of the CDR3: TGTGCCAGCGGATCTGTCCTAACCTACAATGAGCAGTTCTTC. V gene TRBV2 combines with J gene TRBJ2-1; D remains ambiguous. This CDR3 is 14 amino acids long. V lost 8 bases, J lost 2 bases, and 13 bases lay in between. Germline V gene lookup returns CDR1 SNHLY and CDR2 FYNNEI.

This clonotype was found a few times. The gene calls are TRBV12-3 or TRBV12-4 and TRBJ1-2; 7 bases fit TRBD1. The CDR3 runs 14 residues. V was clipped by 8 bases and J by 3 bases; unmatched bases: 9. CDR3 DNA: TGTGCCAGCTCCGTGGGCACAGGGGACTATGGCTACACCTTC. Translation gives CASSVGTGDYGYTF.

A remark on this clonotype: A read error may produce the germline difference seen at one junction end. The chain joins TRBV20-1 to TRBJ2-7; 7 bases fit TRBD2. The CDR3 spans 16 residues. The germline CDR1 and CDR2 sequences are DFQATT and SNEGSKA (reference sequence). CDR3 in DNA: TGCTGTGCTAGAGAGGCTAGCGGTCGATCCCCCTACGAGCAGTACTTC. It yields the protein CCAREASGRSPYEQYF.

A few counts support this clonotype. The J gene is TRBJ1-5, the V gene TRBV10-3; no clear D. Per germline, CDR1 ENHRY and CDR2 SYGVKD. The CDR3 is made up of 13 amino acids. Trimming cost V 4 bases and J 5 bases, with 9 bases left between them. CDR3 nucleotide sequence: TGTGCCATCAGTGTTGGCCTTGATCAGCCCCAGCATTTT. It is translated as CAISVGLDQPQHF.

In its sample, this clonotype was seen a few times. The chain uses TRBV9 and TRBJ2-3, with 13 bases identical to TRBD2. Germline V gives CDR1 SGDLS, CDR2 YYNGEE. The J segment lost 1 base and the V segment lost 4 bases, leaving 12 bases of the junction unmatched. The CDR3 runs 19 residues. DNA for the CDR3: TGTGCCAGCAGCCTGCGACTAGCGGGAGGTCTGGGTGGCACAGATACGCAGTATTTT. It encodes CASSLRLAGGLGGTDTQYF.

This chain connects TRBV25-1 to TRBJ1-1; tentatively, D is TRBD1 (6 bases). This CDR3 region has 15 residues. Trimming took 2 bases from V and 2 from J, leaving 12 bases between them. Germline V gene lookup returns CDR1 MGHDK and CDR2 SYGVNS. The CDR3 reads CASSEERGANTEAFF. The CDR3 region has the DNA TGTGCCAGCAGTGAAGAGAGGGGGGCAAACACTGAAGCTTTCTTT.